This TCR beta chain was sequenced for a study of blood T cell repertoires in COVID-19. Study in general: Sources were T cells, B-cell-depleted T cells, or PBMCs; the material itself was cDNA or gDNA.

The table lists this clone with many counts. The CDR3 sequence is 16 residues long. V was trimmed by 4 bases and J by 2 bases, leaving 16 bases between them. Germline assignment: CDR1 SGHRS and CDR2 YFSETQ. Method: immunoSEQ multiplex PCR; TCRdb's copy keeps in-frame clones and lacks some. This table holds fewer than 250,000 clones, 80% to 90% found once. Sequenced sample: peripheral blood. The sequence came from a woman in her forties or fifties with acute or convalescent COVID-19. The rearrangement links TRBV5-1 to TRBJ1-3, with D possibly being TRBD1 (6 bases). CDR3 protein: CASSTSSGVTGNTIYF. CDR3 coding DNA: TGCGCCAGCAGCACATCCTCAGGGGTGACTGGAAACACCATATATTTT.